This T cell receptor beta chain was captured in a study of blood T cell repertoires in COVID-19. Whole-study context: Specimens from acute and convalescent COVID-19 originated in the United States, Italy and Spain. From T cells, B-cell-depleted T cells, or PBMCs came the material, which was cDNA or gDNA.

The Seattle patients, enrolled during active infection, were followed longitudinally. How the authors handled the data: Quantification of nucleated cells was approximated via reference gene primer amplification. Profiling relied on immunoSEQ multiplex PCR, and the TCRdb table lists in-frame clones only, not all of them. The V and J calls and the clone size are those of that table, but D and trimming were determined from the DNA. The sample holds approximately 350,000 clones; 87% are singletons and the top ten take about 6%. This CDR3 is 15 amino acids long. From germline, CDR1 is SNHLY and CDR2 FYNNEI. Trimming shortened V by 2 bases and J by 2 bases, and 12 bases separated the two germline ends.

The V and J genes are TRBV2 and TRBJ1-1, with a tentative D call TRBD1 (6 bases). The sequence derives from a woman aged 45-59 years with COVID-19, enrolled during active disease. Sequenced material: peripheral blood. This CDR3 is CASSETGTANTEAFF. DNA for the CDR3: TGTGCCAGCAGTGAAACAGGGACCGCCAACACTGAAGCTTTCTTT.